This T cell receptor beta chain emerged from a study of blood T cell repertoires in COVID-19. The wider study: Researchers got acute and convalescent COVID-19 samples from the United States, Italy and Spain. Sources were T cells, B-cell-depleted T cells, or PBMCs; the material itself was cDNA or gDNA.

This CDR3 comprises 15 residues. Trimming took off 4 bases at V and 0 bases at J, with 10 bases between the two ends. Looked up from germline, CDR1 is PRHDT and CDR2 is FYEKMQ (reference sequence). Original handling: Amplified reference gene primers provided the basis for estimating nucleated cell counts. TCRdb's copy holds only in-frame clones and misses some; the assay was immunoSEQ multiplex PCR. Clone size and the V and J calls come from that table; the DNA yielded D and trimming. The table includes about 52,000 clones, around 85% detected once. The sequence came from a human donor in a cohort sampled during active COVID-19. The chain uses TRBV13 and TRBJ1-3; weak D call: TRBD1 (6 bases). The sequencing sample was made of peripheral blood. Written as DNA, the CDR3 is TGTGCCAGCAGCTCCAGGACAGCCTCTGGAAACACCATATATTTT. Its protein product is CASSSRTASGNTIYF.